The 17 T cell receptor beta chains below all came from one sample that was sequenced in a study of blood T cell repertoires in COVID-19. TCRdb's table, derived via immunoSEQ multiplex PCR, lists solely in-frame clones and lacks some. The table has about 230,000 clones, roughly 84% seen once. Specimen: peripheral blood. The receptors were sampled from a man in his forties or fifties with acute or convalescent COVID-19.

The chain has TRBV6-5 and TRBJ2-7; TRBD1 might be the D (6 bases). The CDR3 extends over 13 amino acids. V was trimmed by 5 bases and J by 2 bases, leaving 10 bases between them. CDR1 is MNHEY and CDR2 is SVGAGI in the germline V gene. Here the CDR3 reads CASSRTATYEQYF. Written as DNA, the CDR3 is TGTGCCAGCAGTAGGACAGCTACCTACGAGCAGTACTTC.

The chain is built from TRBV30 and TRBJ1-1, with D maybe TRBD1 (5 bases). The CDR3 covers 15 residues. V lost 2 bases, J lost 4 bases, and 17 bases lay in between. The germline gives CDR1 GTSNPN, CDR2 SVGIG (reference sequence). The CDR3 nucleotides read TGTGCCTGGAGTCCCATCCAACGAAGGGGCACTGAAGCTTTCTTT. Amino acids: CAWSPIQRRGTEAFF.

V and J are TRBV13 and TRBJ2-7, with TRBD2 matching over 10 bases. The CDR3 is made up of 15 amino acids. Germline-derived CDR1 and CDR2 are PRHDT and FYEKMQ (reference sequence). With V trimmed by 0 bases and J by 3 bases, 2 bases remained unmatched. This CDR3 is CASSLGTSGFYEQYF. CDR3 nucleotides: TGTGCCAGCAGCTTAGGGACTAGCGGGTTCTACGAGCAGTACTTC.

The chain recombines TRBV5-1 with TRBJ2-3; TRBD2 matches 7 bases. CDR1 is SGHRS and CDR2 is YFSETQ in the germline V gene. The V gene end was trimmed by 2 bases and the J gene end by 2 bases; junction bases not matched to a gene: 2. The CDR3 sequence is 14 residues long. The chain's CDR3 is CASSFGTNTDTQYF. The CDR3 coding sequence is TGCGCCAGCAGCTTCGGGACTAACACAGATACGCAGTATTTT.

A few counts support this clone. The DNA for the CDR3 is TGTGCCAGCAGCCAGATCGTAGGGGGCCGTGGGTCACCCCTCCACTTT. It yields the protein CASSQIVGGRGSPLHF. The J gene is TRBJ1-6, the V gene TRBV2; TRBD1 matches 7 bases. This CDR3 contains 16 residues. The germline gives CDR1 SNHLY, CDR2 FYNNEI. After removal of 6 bases from V and 10 bases from J, the junction contained 15 bases not matched to a gene.

This sequence joins TRBV11-3 and TRBJ1-2; TRBD1 matches at 8 bases. J lost 7 bases, V lost 5 bases, and 6 bases had no gene match. Germline V gene data show CDR1 as SGHNT and CDR2 as YENEEA. The CDR3 is 13 residues long. The CDR3 DNA sequence: TGTGCCAGCAGCGAATCAGGGGGCGGTGGCTACACCTTC. Translating it yields CASSESGGGGYTF.

The V call is TRBV9, the J call TRBJ2-5; D remains ambiguous. Looked up from germline, CDR1 is SGDLS and CDR2 is YYNGEE. The V and J ends lost 4 bases and 2 bases respectively, with 15 bases between them. This CDR3 comprises 15 residues. Written as DNA, the CDR3 is TGTGCCAGCAGCACCCAAGACGGGTTACAAGAGACCCAGTACTTC. It yields the protein CASSTQDGLQETQYF. The full variable domain, in which reference TRBV9 and TRBJ2-5 provide the parts outside the CDR3, is DSGVTQTPKHLITATGQRVTLRCSPRSGDLSVYWYQQSLDQGLQFLIQYYNGEERAKGNILERFSAQQFPDLHSELNLSSLELGDSALYFCASSTQDGLQETQYFGPGTRLLVL.

The rearrangement uses TRBV30 and TRBJ1-1; 7 bases agree with TRBD1. The CDR3 consists of 12 residues. Looked up from germline, CDR1 is GTSNPN and CDR2 is SVGIG (reference sequence). V lost 4 bases and J lost 4; bases outside the gene matches: 3. The DNA of the CDR3 is TGTGCCTGGAACAGGGGCGGCACTGAAGCTTTCTTT. Translated: CAWNRGGTEAFF.

J is TRBJ1-6 and V is TRBV4-2; D is unresolved. CDR3 length: 16 residues. Germline CDR1 LGHNA, CDR2 YNFKEQ. Trimming removed 0 bases at V and 0 bases at J, with 6 bases between. The CDR3 loop reads CASSQDRSSYNSPLHF. CDR3 bases: TGTGCCAGCAGCCAAGATAGGAGCTCCTATAATTCACCCCTCCACTTT.

The chain recombines TRBV18 with TRBJ2-1; 8 nucleotides agree with TRBD1. CDR1 is KGHSH and CDR2 is LQKENI in the germline V gene. Trimming took 3 bases from V and 9 from J; bases not matched to a gene: 19. The CDR3 runs 18 residues. This CDR3 is CASSPRAPRQGAFGEQFF. The DNA for the CDR3 is TGTGCCAGCTCACCGAGGGCGCCTCGGCAGGGGGCGTTTGGTGAGCAGTTCTTC.

The gene calls are TRBV11-2 and TRBJ1-1; D call uncertain. Trimming took 0 bases from V and 0 from J, leaving 11 bases between them. Germline CDR1 and CDR2: SGHAT and FQNNGV. This CDR3 spans 16 amino acids. CDR3 amino acids: CASSLDPQTVNTEAFF. The CDR3 DNA sequence: TGTGCCAGCAGCTTAGATCCCCAGACTGTGAACACTGAAGCTTTCTTT.

The rearrangement links TRBV7-2 to TRBJ2-7, with 8 bases fitting TRBD2. The V gene's germline CDR1 is SGHTA and CDR2 FQGNSA. This CDR3 comprises 14 residues. Losses at the gene ends were 5 bases for V and 3 bases for J; bases not matched to a gene: 6. The CDR3: CASSVDSGSYEQYF. In DNA, the CDR3 is TGTGCCAGCAGCGTCGACAGCGGGAGCTACGAGCAGTACTTC.

J is TRBJ2-7 and V is TRBV5-1; possible D gene TRBD2, 6 bases. CDR1 is SGHRS and CDR2 is YFSETQ in the germline V gene. Trimming left V 0 bases short and J 6 bases short, with 13 bases between. The CDR3 has 14 amino acids. The CDR3 DNA reads as TGCGCCAGCAGCTTGGAACTAGCTAGGGGCGAGCAGTACTTC. This encodes CASSLELARGEQYF.

This chain uses TRBV11-1 with TRBJ2-3; TRBD1 aligns across 8 bases. Trimming took 6 bases from V and 3 from J; bases not matched to a gene: 2. CDR1 and CDR2 from the germline V gene are SGHAT and FQDESV (reference sequence). CDR3 length: 13 residues. The CDR3 sequence is CASRNRGTDTQYF. CDR3 in DNA: TGTGCCAGCAGAAACAGGGGGACAGATACGCAGTATTTT.

The chain joins TRBV6-6 to TRBJ1-1; D possibly corresponds to TRBD1 (6 bases). The CDR3 runs 16 residues. Germline-derived CDR1 and CDR2 are MNHNY and SVGAGI (reference sequence). The V end was cut by 0 bases, the J end by 8 bases, with 19 bases between. The CDR3 DNA reads as TGTGCCAGCAGTTACTCAAGGGGGACGTGGGCGTCCGAAGCTTTCTTT. This encodes CASSYSRGTWASEAFF.

V gene TRBV5-1 combines with J gene TRBJ1-1; no reliable D call. The CDR3 runs 15 residues. The V end lost 0 bases, the J end lost 3 bases, and 12 bases lay between the germline ends. CDR1 and CDR2 (germline): SGHRS, YFSETQ. CDR3 region: CASSLEVRGDTEAFF. As DNA, the CDR3 is TGCGCCAGCAGCTTGGAGGTCAGAGGAGACACTGAAGCTTTCTTT.

This clone appeared once. Here the CDR3 reads CASSLASVRQYTEAFF. CDR3 bases: TGCGCCAGCAGCTTGGCCTCGGTCAGACAATACACTGAAGCTTTCTTT. This rearrangement joins TRBV5-1 to TRBJ1-1, with D hard to call. Germline CDR1 reads SGHRS; CDR2 reads YFSETQ. Trimming shortened V by 0 bases and J by 3 bases, and 15 bases separated the two germline ends. This CDR3 contains 16 residues.